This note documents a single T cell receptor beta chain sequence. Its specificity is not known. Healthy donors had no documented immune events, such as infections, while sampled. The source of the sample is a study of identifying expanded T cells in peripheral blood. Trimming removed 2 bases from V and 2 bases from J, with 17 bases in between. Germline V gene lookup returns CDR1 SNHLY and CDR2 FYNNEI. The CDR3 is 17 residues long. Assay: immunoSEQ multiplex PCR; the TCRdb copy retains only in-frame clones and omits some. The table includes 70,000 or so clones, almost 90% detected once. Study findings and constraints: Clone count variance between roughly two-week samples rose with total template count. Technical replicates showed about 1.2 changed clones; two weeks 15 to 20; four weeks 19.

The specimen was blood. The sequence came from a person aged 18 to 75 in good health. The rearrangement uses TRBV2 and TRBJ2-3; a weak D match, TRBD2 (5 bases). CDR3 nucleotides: TGTGCCAGCAGTGAACTCCCCGGGATACTACCCACAGATACGCAGTATTTT. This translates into CASSELPGILPTDTQYF.